The following is a TCR beta chain sequence with its context. These data originate in a study of CD8 T cells in Susac syndrome. CDR1 SEHNR and CDR2 FQNEAQ come from the germline V gene (reference sequence). This CDR3 has 13 residues. V was cut by 4 bases and J by 10 bases, with 14 bases left in between. Random hexamers served to reverse transcribe roughly 0.5 to 1 ug RNA. TCRdb independently ran MiXCR on the immunoSEQ multiplex PCR reads; one entry per CDR3 protein. The data hold about 60,000 distinct CDR3 sequences, with 85% to 95% observed a single time. This rearrangement joins TRBV7-9 to TRBJ2-1, with no clear D. The clonotype originates from a human donor with multiple sclerosis. Sequenced input: CD8+ T cells from PBMCs. CDR3 region: CASSSAEDGEQFF. The CDR3 nucleotides are TGTGCCAGCAGCTCCGCTGAGGACGGGGAGCAGTTCTTC. Together with reference TRBV7-9 and TRBJ2-1, the CDR3 gives the full variable domain: DTGVSQNPRHKITKRGQNVTFRCDPISEHNRLYWYRQTLGQGPEFLTYFQNEAQLEKSRLLSDRFSAERPKGSFSTLEIQRTEQGDSAMYLCASSSAEDGEQFFGPGTRLTVL.